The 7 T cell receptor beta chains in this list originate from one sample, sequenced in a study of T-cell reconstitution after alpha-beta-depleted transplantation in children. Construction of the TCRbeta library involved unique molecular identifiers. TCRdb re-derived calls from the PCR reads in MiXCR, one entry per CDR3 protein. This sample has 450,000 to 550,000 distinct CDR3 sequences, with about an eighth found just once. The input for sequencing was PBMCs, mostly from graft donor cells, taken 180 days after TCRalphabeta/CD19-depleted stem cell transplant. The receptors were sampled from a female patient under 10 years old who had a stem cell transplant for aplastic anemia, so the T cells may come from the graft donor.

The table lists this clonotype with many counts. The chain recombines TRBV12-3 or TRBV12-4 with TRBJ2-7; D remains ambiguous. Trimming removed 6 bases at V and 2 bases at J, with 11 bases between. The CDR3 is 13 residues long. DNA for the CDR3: TGTGCCAGCAGATACGATGGGCCCTACGAGCAGTACTTC. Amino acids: CASRYDGPYEQYF.

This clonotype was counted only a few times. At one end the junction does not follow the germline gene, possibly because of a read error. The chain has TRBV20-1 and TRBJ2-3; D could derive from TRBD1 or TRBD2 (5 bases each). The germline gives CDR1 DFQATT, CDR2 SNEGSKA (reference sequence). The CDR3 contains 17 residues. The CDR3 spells CCARSLEGWESTDTQYF. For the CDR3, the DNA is TGCTGTGCTAGATCGCTTGAGGGGTGGGAGAGCACAGATACGCAGTATTTT.

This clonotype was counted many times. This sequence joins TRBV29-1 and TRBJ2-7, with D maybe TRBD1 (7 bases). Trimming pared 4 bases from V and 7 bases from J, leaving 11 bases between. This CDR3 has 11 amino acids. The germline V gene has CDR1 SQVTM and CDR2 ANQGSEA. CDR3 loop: CSVGRGQEQYF. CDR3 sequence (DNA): TGCAGCGTTGGGAGGGGGCAAGAGCAGTACTTC.

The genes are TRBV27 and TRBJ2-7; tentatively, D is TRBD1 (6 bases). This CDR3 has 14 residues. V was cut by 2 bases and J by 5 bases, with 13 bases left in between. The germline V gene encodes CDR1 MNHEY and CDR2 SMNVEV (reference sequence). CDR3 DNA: TGTGCCAGCAGTTTAAGGGGCAGGGGACACGAGCAGTACTTC. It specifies CASSLRGRGHEQYF.

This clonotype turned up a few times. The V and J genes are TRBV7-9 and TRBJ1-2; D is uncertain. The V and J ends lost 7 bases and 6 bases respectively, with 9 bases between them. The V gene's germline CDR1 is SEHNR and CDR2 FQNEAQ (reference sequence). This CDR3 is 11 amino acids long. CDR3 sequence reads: CASNSGHGYTF. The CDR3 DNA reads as TGTGCCAGCAATAGCGGGCATGGCTACACCTTC.

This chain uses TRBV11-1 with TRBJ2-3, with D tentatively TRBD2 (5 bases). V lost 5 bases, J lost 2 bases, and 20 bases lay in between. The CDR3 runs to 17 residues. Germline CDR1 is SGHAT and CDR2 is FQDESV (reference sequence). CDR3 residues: CASSPTFGAENTDTQYF. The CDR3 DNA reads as TGTGCCAGCAGCCCTACCTTCGGAGCGGAAAACACAGATACGCAGTATTTT.

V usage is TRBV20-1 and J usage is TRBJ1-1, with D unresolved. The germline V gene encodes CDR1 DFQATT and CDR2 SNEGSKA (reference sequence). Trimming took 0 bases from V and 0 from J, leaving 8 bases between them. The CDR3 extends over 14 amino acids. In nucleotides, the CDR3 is TGCAGTGCTAGAGATTTCTCCCTGAACACTGAAGCTTTCTTT. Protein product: CSARDFSLNTEAFF.